The 25 T cell receptor beta chains given below trace back to one sample, sequenced in a study of shared clonotypes between healthy human individuals (dated by TCRdb to between 2020 and 2021). Library construction relied on the immunoSEQ multiplex PCR assay. Drawn from immuneACCESS, this table holds only the in-frame rearrangements with V and J called that TCRdb kept. Clones are partly lost; checked studies trace under half to an unresolved V gene and leave the rest unexplained. This sample holds about 2.3 million clones; approximately 93% were observed only once. The ten largest clones represent 0.39% of the sample. The sequenced sample was naive CD4+ T cells from PBMCs. The sample's cell subset or site label is to be understood as: CD45RA+ positively selected. The receptors here all came from a man between 18 and 29 years old in good health. Some clones in this sample may be carry-over from other donors' samples.

J is TRBJ1-4 and V is TRBV5-1, with D possibly being TRBD1 (6 bases). Germline CDR1 is SGHRS and CDR2 is YFSETQ. The CDR3 sequence is 14 residues long. The V gene lost 5 bases and the J gene lost 4 bases, with 12 bases spanning the gap. DNA of the CDR3: TGCGCCAGCAGGATGGGACAAAATAATGAAAAACTGTTTTTT. It codes for CASRMGQNNEKLFF.

The chain couples TRBV29-1 to TRBJ2-5; 7 bases map to TRBD2. With V trimmed by 5 bases and J by 1 base, 7 bases remained unmatched. Per germline, CDR1 SQVTM and CDR2 ANQGSEA. The CDR3 is 14 residues long. The CDR3: CSVIGTNRQETQYF. Here the CDR3 DNA reads TGCAGCGTTATCGGGACTAATCGCCAAGAGACCCAGTACTTC.

This chain joins TRBV5-1 and TRBJ2-1; the D is unclear. This CDR3 has 13 amino acids. V was trimmed by 4 bases and J by 4 bases, leaving 9 bases between them. Per germline, CDR1 SGHRS and CDR2 YFSETQ. The CDR3, as DNA: TGCGCCAGCAGCCAGGAGTTGTACAATGAGCAGTTCTTC. Amino acids: CASSQELYNEQFF.

V is TRBV27 and J is TRBJ2-5; D is ambiguous. CDR3 length: 13 residues. With 4 bases removed from V and 1 base from J, the gap between germline ends came to 7 bases. The germline V gene has CDR1 MNHEY and CDR2 SMNVEV (reference sequence). DNA of the CDR3: TGTGCCAGCAGTTCTTCCCTCCAAGAGACCCAGTACTTC. Protein: CASSSSLQETQYF.

In regard to this clone: This sample also contains other DNA sequences that code for the same CDR3. This CDR3 reads CASSLGSSNYGYTF. The CDR3 DNA is TGTGCCAGCAGCTTAGGGTCATCTAACTATGGCTACACCTTC. The rearrangement uses TRBV7-2 and TRBJ1-2, with no clear D. CDR3 size: 14 residues. Germline V CDR1 and CDR2: SGHTA, FQGNSA. V was clipped by 1 base and J by 0 bases, with 6 bases between them.

The V gene is TRBV6-1, the J gene TRBJ1-2; tentative D call: TRBD1 (5 bases). The CDR3 spans 16 residues. Looked up from germline, CDR1 is MNHNS and CDR2 is SASEGT. The V end lost 2 bases, the J end lost 0 bases, and 13 bases lay between the germline ends. The CDR3, as DNA: TGTGCCAGCAGTGAATCCCCGGGACTGACTAACTATGGCTACACCTTC. It codes for CASSESPGLTNYGYTF.

The chain employs TRBV6-5 and TRBJ2-7; 8 bases are shared with TRBD1. The V gene's germline CDR1 is MNHEY and CDR2 SVGAGI. This CDR3 has 15 residues. Trimming removed 5 bases from V and 5 bases from J; junction bases left unmatched: 11. CDR3 in amino acids: CASSPWTGRVHEQYF. The CDR3 DNA follows: TGTGCCAGCAGTCCCTGGACAGGGCGCGTACACGAGCAGTACTTC.

CDR3 in amino acids: CASSPTSGGTYEQYF. The DNA of the CDR3 is TGTGCCAGCAGCCCGACGAGCGGAGGGACCTACGAGCAGTACTTC. The V gene is TRBV7-2, the J gene TRBJ2-7; TRBD2 is a possible D gene (6 bases). From germline, CDR1 is SGHTA and CDR2 FQGNSA. Trimming cost V 5 bases and J 2 bases, with 16 bases left between them. This CDR3 is 15 amino acids long.

The chain has TRBV5-1 and TRBJ1-1, with D perhaps TRBD1 (6 bases). The germline V and J ends were trimmed by 5 bases and 1 base, with 12 bases remaining between them. CDR3 length: 14 residues. The V gene's germline CDR1 is SGHRS and CDR2 YFSETQ. CDR3 sequence: CASRQDSTNTEAFF. The CDR3 nucleotides are TGCGCCAGCAGACAGGACAGCACGAACACTGAAGCTTTCTTT.

This chain uses TRBV5-4 with TRBJ2-1; 10 bases line up with TRBD2. Germline values: CDR1 SGHNT, CDR2 YYREEE (reference sequence). Trimming cost V 1 base and J 7 bases; bases outside gene matches: 5. The CDR3 is 15 amino acids. CDR3 sequence: CASSLKAGGTNEQFF. DNA for the CDR3: TGTGCCAGCAGCTTGAAAGCGGGAGGGACGAATGAGCAGTTCTTC.

This sequence joins TRBV10-3 and TRBJ2-2, with 15 bases lining up with TRBD2. CDR1 and CDR2 from the germline V gene are ENHRY and SYGVKD. The CDR3 sequence is 18 residues long. The J segment lost 6 bases and the V segment lost 4 bases, leaving 9 bases of the junction unmatched. In nucleotides, the CDR3 is TGTGCCATCAGTGGGACTAGCGGGAGGGCCAGTAACGCCGGGGAGCTGTTTTTT. It codes for CAISGTSGRASNAGELFF.

The V call is TRBV6-1, the J call TRBJ1-5, with no clear D. Germline values: CDR1 MNHNS, CDR2 SASEGT. V shed 6 bases and J shed 7 bases, with 16 bases lying between them. This CDR3 comprises 14 residues. CDR3 DNA sequence: TGTGCCAGCAGCACCTGGCAGTATAGGCAGCCCCAGCATTTT. Its protein product is CASSTWQYRQPQHF.

The genes are TRBV28 and TRBJ2-7, with TRBD2 matching 9 bases. Germline CDR1 is MDHEN and CDR2 is SYDVKM. The V segment lost 4 bases and the J segment 2 bases; nucleotides outside the gene matches: 9. CDR3 length: 16 amino acids. DNA for the CDR3: TGTGCCAGCAGTTCGTTGGCGGCGGGAGGGCCCTACGAGCAGTACTTC. Its translation is CASSSLAAGGPYEQYF.

This clone is a singleton in its sample. The chain combines TRBV29-1 with TRBJ2-2; D gene ambiguous. CDR3 length: 12 amino acids. CDR1 and CDR2 (germline): SQVTM, ANQGSEA. CDR3 loop: CTGRKDTGELFF. Written as DNA, the CDR3 is TGCACCGGACGGAAGGACACCGGGGAGCTGTTTTTT.

V is TRBV5-1 and J is TRBJ2-4; TRBD2 might be the D (6 bases). CDR1 and CDR2 from the germline V gene are SGHRS and YFSETQ. The CDR3 has 14 residues. Between the trimmed V and J ends, which lost 0 bases and 8 bases, there was a span of 12 bases. This CDR3 reads CASSLEISGYIQYF. CDR3 DNA: TGCGCCAGCAGCTTGGAAATTAGCGGATACATTCAGTACTTC.

The rearrangement links TRBV18 to TRBJ2-7; possibly TRBD1 for D (6 bases). This CDR3 has 14 amino acids. Trimming removed 4 bases at V and 2 bases at J, with 12 bases between. From germline, CDR1 is KGHSH and CDR2 LQKENI. DNA for the CDR3: TGTGCCAGCTCACGGGACAAGGGGCCCTACGAGCAGTACTTC. Amino acids: CASSRDKGPYEQYF.

The CDR3 DNA is TGTGCCAGCAGCCCAGGAGTGGGCAGCAATCAGCCCCAGCATTTT. Its translation is CASSPGVGSNQPQHF. The rearrangement links TRBV11-2 to TRBJ1-5; D is uncertain. CDR1 and CDR2 (germline): SGHAT, FQNNGV. CDR3 length: 15 amino acids. Trimming pared 5 bases from V and 1 base from J, leaving 12 bases between.

The J gene is TRBJ2-7, the V gene TRBV9, with D possibly matching TRBD2 (6 bases). The CDR3 totals 14 residues. Per the germline V gene, CDR1 is SGDLS and CDR2 is YYNGEE. The V gene lost 2 bases and the J gene lost 3 bases, with 12 bases spanning the gap. DNA for the CDR3: TGTGCCAGCAGCGTCGGCGGGGCGAACTACGAGCAGTACTTC. Translation gives CASSVGGANYEQYF.

For this clone: This same CDR3 is encoded by further DNA sequences in the sample. This chain joins TRBV7-2 and TRBJ2-7; D call uncertain. Germline CDR1 SGHTA, CDR2 FQGNSA. Trimming pared 5 bases from V and 4 bases from J, leaving 9 bases between. CDR3 length equals 12 residues. Here the CDR3 DNA reads TGTGCCAGCAGCCTGTGGGGTTACGAGCAGTACTTC. It is translated as CASSLWGYEQYF.

This clone was recorded once. In DNA form, the CDR3 reads TGTGCCAGCAGTTTTCTCTCAGTTTTAGGGAACACTGAAGCTTTCTTT. Protein: CASSFLSVLGNTEAFF. The chain combines TRBV27 with TRBJ1-1; D not certain. The CDR3 loop spans 16 amino acids. The germline V gene encodes CDR1 MNHEY and CDR2 SMNVEV (reference sequence). Trimming left V 3 bases short and J 1 base short, with 15 bases between.

This clone was picked up one time. The chain is built from TRBV10-3 and TRBJ1-5, with 10 bases matching TRBD1. Per germline, CDR1 ENHRY and CDR2 SYGVKD. V lost 2 bases and J lost 6; bases outside the gene matches: 4. The CDR3 consists of 15 residues. The CDR3 nucleotides are TGTGCCATCAGTGAGGGGACAGGGGACGTTCAGCCCCAGCATTTT. Protein: CAISEGTGDVQPQHF.

This clone was seen just once. This CDR3 is CASSESVGGSKEFF. The DNA for the CDR3 is TGTGCCAGCAGTGAGTCAGTAGGCGGGAGTAAGGAGTTCTTC. This rearrangement joins TRBV2 to TRBJ2-1; 7 nucleotides match TRBD2. This CDR3 comprises 14 residues. The J segment lost 14 bases and the V segment lost 3 bases, leaving 13 bases of the junction unmatched. Germline-derived CDR1 and CDR2 are SNHLY and FYNNEI.

The rearrangement links TRBV2 to TRBJ2-3; TRBD2 might be the D (6 bases). This CDR3 is built from 12 residues. V was pared by 8 bases and J by 0 bases, with 6 bases between. Germline V gene data show CDR1 as SNHLY and CDR2 as FYNNEI. CDR3 DNA: TGTGCCAGCCGGGAGAGCACAGATACGCAGTATTTT. Amino acid sequence: CASRESTDTQYF.

This sequence joins TRBV30 and TRBJ1-2; D remains ambiguous. V lost 6 bases, J lost 10 bases, and 18 bases lay in between. Per germline, CDR1 GTSNPN and CDR2 SVGIG (reference sequence). This CDR3 is built from 12 residues. CDR3 bases: TGTGCCTGTATGTCGCCGGGGAGAGTCTACACCTTC. Protein product: CACMSPGRVYTF.

The rearrangement uses TRBV7-3 and TRBJ2-7, with 7 bases matching TRBD2. V was pared by 5 bases and J by 2 bases, with 9 bases of the junction left unmatched. This CDR3 spans 15 amino acids. Germline-derived CDR1 and CDR2 are SGHTA and FQGTGA. CDR3 loop: CASSQHGEGAYEQYF. The CDR3 nucleotides are TGTGCCAGCAGCCAACACGGGGAGGGAGCCTACGAGCAGTACTTC.